The clone carrying this TCR beta chain was seen ten or more times. As yet, its antigen is unknown. These data come from a study of T-cell reconstitution after alpha-beta-depleted transplantation in children. Study observations and caveats: At day 60, the high TCRbeta diversity found in some patients originated from recipient T cells and thymic progenitors that had survived.

During its preparation, the TCRbeta library received unique molecular identifiers. TCRdb re-called the PCR reads through MiXCR, storing one row per CDR3 protein. The sample carries 190,000 or so distinct CDR3 sequences, 5.5% to 7% recorded once. This TCR derives from a girl less than two years old with combined immunodeficiency, due to receive a stem cell transplant. The sequenced sample was PBMCs, obtained before TCRalphabeta/CD19-depleted stem cell transplant.

CDR3 bases: TGTGCCAGCAGCCAAGGGGACTGGGAAGGCTACACCTTC. Amino acids: CASSQGDWEGYTF. V and J are TRBV4-2 and TRBJ1-2; the D gene is possibly TRBD1 (5 bases). Germline V gene data show CDR1 as LGHNA and CDR2 as YNFKEQ. Trimming removed 1 base from V and 8 bases from J, with 11 bases in between. The length of the CDR3 is 13 residues.